This TCR beta chain was captured by sequencing in a study of CD8 T cells in ankylosing spondylitis. Whole-study findings and limits: In ankylosing spondylitis patients, matched synovial fluid reportedly showed significant enrichment of disease-linked clones. There was a TCR beta motif, made of several highly homologous variants, that appeared characteristic of ankylosing spondylitis blood.

This clonotype was seen at least ten times. Its antigen is unknown. Libraries for TCR beta were made by quantitative 5'-RACE with molecular barcodes. TCRdb reprocessed the 5' RACE reads via MiXCR and lists one record per CDR3 protein. The table has 50,000 to 60,000 distinct CDR3 sequences, 7.4% seen once. The length of the CDR3 is 13 residues. Germline CDR1 and CDR2: MNHEY and SVGAGI. The V end was cut by 2 bases, the J end by 3 bases, with 7 bases between. The chain couples TRBV6-5 to TRBJ1-1, with D perhaps TRBD1 (5 bases). The source is a female donor with ankylosing spondylitis or in good health (not recorded which). Source material: blood, either unsorted or a sorted T cell fraction (not recorded which). The CDR3 loop reads CASSYGGDTEAFF. As DNA, the CDR3 is TGTGCCAGCAGTTACGGGGGGGACACTGAAGCTTTCTTT.